This is a list of T cell receptor beta chains from one sample in a study of graft-versus-host responses after intestinal transplantation. Antigen specificity for these receptors is unknown. The table came from immunoSEQ multiplex PCR; TCRdb's copy has only in-frame clones and leaves some out. The sample consists of tens of thousands of clones, roughly four fifths of them appearing once. The input for sequencing was unstimulated CD8+ T cells sorted from spleen or lymph node cells, taken before intestinal transplant. The origin of the receptors is a human donor who received an intestinal transplant. Both conserved end residues are part of each CDR3. A D gene is named only where the DNA matches it firmly. Some rows mark clone size as missing; the rest say once, few, many or name a class of expanded clone.

v_gene: TRBV28; j_gene: TRBJ2-1; len: 16; d_gene: NA; abundance: NA; CDR3nt: TGTGCCAGCAGTTTAGGGTTCGAGGGGACAAGCAATGAGCAGTTCTTC; CDR3aa: CASSLGFEGTSNEQFF
v_gene: TRBV6-1; j_gene: TRBJ2-7; len: 11; d_gene: NA; abundance: NA; CDR3nt: TGTGCCAGCAGTCCCAATTACGAGCAGTACTTC; CDR3aa: CASSPNYEQYF
v_gene: TRBV6-4; j_gene: TRBJ2-3; len: 15; d_gene: TRBD1; abundance: NA; CDR3nt: TGTGCCAGCAGTCGACAGGGCGAAGCCACAGATACGCAGTATTTT; CDR3aa: CASSRQGEATDTQYF
v_gene: TRBV6-1; j_gene: TRBJ2-3; len: 12; d_gene: NA; abundance: few; CDR3nt: TGTGCCAGCAGACTCACTCGGGATACGCAGTATTTT; CDR3aa: CASRLTRDTQYF
v_gene: TRBV5-1; j_gene: TRBJ2-3; len: 15; d_gene: TRBD2; abundance: NA; CDR3nt: TGCGCCAGCAGCTTCACGGGGGGGCCGGCAGATACGCAGTATTTT; CDR3aa: CASSFTGGPADTQYF
v_gene: TRBV28; j_gene: TRBJ2-3; len: 16; d_gene: TRBD2; abundance: NA; CDR3nt: TGTGCCAGCACCCCCATGCTAGCGGAGATCACAGATACGCAGTATTTT; CDR3aa: CASTPMLAEITDTQYF
v_gene: TRBV15; j_gene: TRBJ2-2; len: 18; d_gene: NA; abundance: many; CDR3nt: TGTGCCACCAGCACGACGCAAACTAGGGCAGACAACACCGGGGAGCTGTTTTTT; CDR3aa: CATSTTQTRADNTGELFF
v_gene: TRBV7-9; j_gene: TRBJ2-2; len: 15; d_gene: TRBD2; abundance: NA; CDR3nt: TGTGCCAGCAGCCCAAAGGGACTAGGGGGCGGGGAGCTGTTTTTT; CDR3aa: CASSPKGLGGGELFF
v_gene: TRBV11-2; j_gene: TRBJ2-4; len: 15; d_gene: NA; abundance: NA; CDR3nt: TGTGCCAGCAGCTTACCCGACAGGGCCAAAAACATTCAGTACTTC; CDR3aa: CASSLPDRAKNIQYF
v_gene: TRBV10-2; j_gene: TRBJ2-4; len: 17; d_gene: NA; abundance: NA; CDR3nt: TGCGCCAGCAGTGGGTGGGGGGGGGCCGAAATCTTGGACATTCAGTACTTC; CDR3aa: CASSGWGGAEILDIQYF
v_gene: TRBV27; j_gene: TRBJ2-5; len: 13; d_gene: NA; abundance: NA; CDR3nt: TGTGCCAGCAGTTGGGACTTCGGGCGGACCCAGTACTTC; CDR3aa: CASSWDFGRTQYF
v_gene: TRBV27; j_gene: TRBJ1-2; len: 13; d_gene: NA; abundance: NA; CDR3nt: TGTGCCAGCAGTTTTCAGGGCGCTTATGGCTACACCTTC; CDR3aa: CASSFQGAYGYTF
v_gene: TRBV7-8; j_gene: TRBJ2-5; len: 15; d_gene: TRBD2; abundance: NA; CDR3nt: TGTGCCAGCAGCTTCGGCGGGGGGGACCAAGAGACCCAGTACTTC; CDR3aa: CASSFGGGDQETQYF
v_gene: TRBV11-2; j_gene: TRBJ2-1; len: 15; d_gene: NA; abundance: NA; CDR3nt: TGTGCCAGCAGCTTTCTAGTGGGTCAGTACAATGAGCAGTTCTTC; CDR3aa: CASSFLVGQYNEQFF
v_gene: TRBV7-3; j_gene: TRBJ2-3; len: 17; d_gene: TRBD2; abundance: NA; CDR3nt: TGTGCCAGCAGCCCCTCATCTAGCGGGTGGAGCACAGATACGCAGTATTTT; CDR3aa: CASSPSSSGWSTDTQYF
v_gene: TRBV7-9; j_gene: TRBJ2-7; len: 15; d_gene: NA; abundance: NA; CDR3nt: TGTGCCAGCAGCTTAGTCCTCGGGAGCTCCTACGAGCAGTACTTC; CDR3aa: CASSLVLGSSYEQYF
v_gene: TRBV27; j_gene: TRBJ2-1; len: 15; d_gene: NA; abundance: NA; CDR3nt: TGTGCCAGCACCCTAAGTAGCGGCTCCTACAATGAGCAGTTCTTC; CDR3aa: CASTLSSGSYNEQFF
v_gene: TRBV4-1; j_gene: TRBJ2-7; len: 16; d_gene: TRBD2; abundance: once; CDR3nt: TGCGCCAGCAGCCAAGGTACACTAGCGGGACTCTACGAGCAGTACTTC; CDR3aa: CASSQGTLAGLYEQYF
v_gene: TRBV15; j_gene: TRBJ2-7; len: 16; d_gene: TRBD1; abundance: NA; CDR3nt: TGTGCCACCAGCCCGAACCGGGACAGGGGCCCCTACGAGCAGTACTTC; CDR3aa: CATSPNRDRGPYEQYF
v_gene: TRBV2; j_gene: TRBJ2-6; len: 16; d_gene: NA; abundance: NA; CDR3nt: TGTGCCAGCAGTGATGCCAGGGGAAACGGGGCCAACGTCCTGACTTTC; CDR3aa: CASSDARGNGANVLTF
v_gene: TRBV4-2; j_gene: TRBJ2-7; len: 15; d_gene: NA; abundance: NA; CDR3nt: TGTGCCAGCAGCCCTGCCGGGCCAGGGACCTACGAGCAGTACTTC; CDR3aa: CASSPAGPGTYEQYF
v_gene: TRBV7-9; j_gene: TRBJ2-1; len: 14; d_gene: TRBD2; abundance: once; CDR3nt: TGTGCCAGCAGCCTTAGCGGGGGGCCTACTGAGCAGTTCTTC; CDR3aa: CASSLSGGPTEQFF
v_gene: TRBV30; j_gene: TRBJ1-4; len: 17; d_gene: TRBD1; abundance: NA; CDR3nt: TGTGCCTGGAATGGGTATGGACAGGCCGCAACTAATGAAAAACTGTTTTTT; CDR3aa: CAWNGYGQAATNEKLFF
v_gene: TRBV29-1; j_gene: TRBJ2-2; len: 13; d_gene: NA; abundance: NA; CDR3nt: TGCAGCGTTGTACAGGGAAACTCCGGGGAGCTGTTTTTT; CDR3aa: CSVVQGNSGELFF
v_gene: TRBV27; j_gene: TRBJ2-7; len: 13; d_gene: NA; abundance: NA; CDR3nt: TGTGCCAGCAGTCTCCCAGGTGGCTACGAGCAGTACTTC; CDR3aa: CASSLPGGYEQYF
v_gene: TRBV5-1; j_gene: TRBJ2-1; len: 12; d_gene: NA; abundance: NA; CDR3nt: TGCGCCAGCAGCCCACAGGGAAATGAGCAGTTCTTC; CDR3aa: CASSPQGNEQFF
v_gene: TRBV13; j_gene: TRBJ1-1; len: 15; d_gene: TRBD1; abundance: NA; CDR3nt: TGTGCCAGCAGCCCAGGACAGGGGATGAACACTGAAGCTTTCTTT; CDR3aa: CASSPGQGMNTEAFF
v_gene: TRBV29-1; j_gene: TRBJ2-4; len: 13; d_gene: TRBD2; abundance: once; CDR3nt: TGCAGCGTGACTAGCGGGGGGGCTCTCGTTCAGTACTTC; CDR3aa: CSVTSGGALVQYF
v_gene: TRBV10-2; j_gene: TRBJ2-1; len: 14; d_gene: NA; abundance: NA; CDR3nt: TGCGCCAGCAGTGAGCCGACAGGTTACAATGAGCAGTTCTTC; CDR3aa: CASSEPTGYNEQFF
v_gene: TRBV2; j_gene: TRBJ2-2; len: 13; d_gene: TRBD2; abundance: NA; CDR3nt: TGTGCCAGGGGACTACGAAACACCGGGGAGCTGTTTTTT; CDR3aa: CARGLRNTGELFF
v_gene: TRBV27; j_gene: TRBJ2-1; len: 12; d_gene: NA; abundance: NA; CDR3nt: TGTGCCAGCAGTTTGGGGGCCAATGAGCAGTTCTTC; CDR3aa: CASSLGANEQFF
v_gene: TRBV5-6; j_gene: TRBJ2-7; len: 14; d_gene: TRBD1; abundance: NA; CDR3nt: TGTGCCAGCAGCCACCGGACAGGTACCTACGAGCAGTACTTC; CDR3aa: CASSHRTGTYEQYF
v_gene: TRBV19; j_gene: TRBJ1-5; len: 13; d_gene: NA; abundance: NA; CDR3nt: TGTGCCAGTAGTTCGCAGGGTAATCAGCCCCAGCATTTT; CDR3aa: CASSSQGNQPQHF
v_gene: TRBV19; j_gene: TRBJ1-5; len: 15; d_gene: NA; abundance: NA; CDR3nt: TGTGCCAGTAGTGGTGCGCGTTATAGCAATCAGCCCCAGCATTTT; CDR3aa: CASSGARYSNQPQHF
v_gene: TRBV7-6; j_gene: TRBJ2-7; len: 14; d_gene: TRBD2; abundance: few; CDR3nt: TGTGCCAGCAGCTTATGGGAGGGAGGCTACGAGCAGTACTTC; CDR3aa: CASSLWEGGYEQYF
v_gene: TRBV10-3; j_gene: TRBJ2-2; len: 14; d_gene: NA; abundance: once; CDR3nt: TGTGCCATCAGTGAGACAGGGAACACCGGGGAGCTGTTTTTT; CDR3aa: CAISETGNTGELFF
v_gene: TRBV6-1; j_gene: TRBJ2-3; len: 15; d_gene: NA; abundance: NA; CDR3nt: TGTGCCAGCAGTGAATCGGCAGGGAGCACAGATACGCAGTATTTT; CDR3aa: CASSESAGSTDTQYF
v_gene: TRBV1; j_gene: TRBJ2-7; len: 16; d_gene: NA; abundance: NA; CDR3nt: TGCACCAGCAGCCAAGAAGCTAGCGGGATGTACTACGAGCAGTACTTC; CDR3aa: CTSSQEASGMYYEQYF
v_gene: TRBV20-1; j_gene: TRBJ2-7; len: 11; d_gene: NA; abundance: once; CDR3nt: TGCAGTGCTAGTTGGCACTACGAGCAGTACTTC; CDR3aa: CSASWHYEQYF
v_gene: TRBV7-3; j_gene: TRBJ2-3; len: 15; d_gene: TRBD2; abundance: NA; CDR3nt: TGTGCCAGCAGCTTAGGGGGACTAGCTGCAGATACGCAGTATTTT; CDR3aa: CASSLGGLAADTQYF
v_gene: TRBV28; j_gene: TRBJ2-2; len: 18; d_gene: TRBD2; abundance: NA; CDR3nt: TGTGCCAGCAGTTTGCTGGGACTAGCGGGGGGGGACACCGGGGAGCTGTTTTTT; CDR3aa: CASSLLGLAGGDTGELFF
v_gene: TRBV30; j_gene: TRBJ1-1; len: 13; d_gene: NA; abundance: few; CDR3nt: TGTGCCTGGAGTGGACCGGCAGGTGCTGAAGCTTTCTTT; CDR3aa: CAWSGPAGAEAFF
v_gene: TRBV18; j_gene: TRBJ2-7; len: 14; d_gene: TRBD1; abundance: NA; CDR3nt: TGTGCCAGCTCTCCCGGGACAGTATCCTACGAGCAGTACTTC; CDR3aa: CASSPGTVSYEQYF
v_gene: TRBV7-8; j_gene: TRBJ2-1; len: 16; d_gene: NA; abundance: few; CDR3nt: TGTGCCAGCAGCTCTCAGGGGGGAAATTCCTACAATGAGCAGTTCTTC; CDR3aa: CASSSQGGNSYNEQFF
v_gene: TRBV5-6; j_gene: TRBJ1-6; len: 17; d_gene: TRBD1; abundance: NA; CDR3nt: TGTGCCAGCAGCTTAGGGGACAGGGGCTCCTATAATTCACCCCTCCACTTT; CDR3aa: CASSLGDRGSYNSPLHF
v_gene: TRBV6-1; j_gene: TRBJ2-1; len: 15; d_gene: TRBD2; abundance: NA; CDR3nt: TGTGCCAGCAGTCTGAGCGGGAGCTCCTACAATGAGCAGTTCTTC; CDR3aa: CASSLSGSSYNEQFF
v_gene: TRBV2; j_gene: TRBJ2-1; len: 14; d_gene: TRBD2; abundance: NA; CDR3nt: TGTGCCAGCAGCCACGGGTTGCGGGAGTTTGAGCAGTTCTTC; CDR3aa: CASSHGLREFEQFF
v_gene: TRBV18; j_gene: TRBJ1-5; len: 16; d_gene: TRBD1; abundance: NA; CDR3nt: TGTGCCAGCTCACTTAAGGACAGGGGAGGCAATCAGCCCCAGCATTTT; CDR3aa: CASSLKDRGGNQPQHF
v_gene: TRBV27; j_gene: TRBJ2-3; len: 13; d_gene: NA; abundance: once; CDR3nt: TGTGCCAGCAGTGGTGGGACTTTGGGTACGCAGTATTTT; CDR3aa: CASSGGTLGTQYF
v_gene: TRBV9; j_gene: TRBJ1-1; len: 15; d_gene: NA; abundance: NA; CDR3nt: TGTGCCAGCAGCGTTGGGGGGGCGATGAACACTGAAGCTTTCTTT; CDR3aa: CASSVGGAMNTEAFF
v_gene: TRBV7-8; j_gene: TRBJ2-3; len: 18; d_gene: NA; abundance: NA; CDR3nt: TGTGCCAGCAGCTCACTTTTTAGGGACACCGGCGGTCCAGATACGCAGTATTTT; CDR3aa: CASSSLFRDTGGPDTQYF
v_gene: TRBV30; j_gene: TRBJ2-2; len: 16; d_gene: NA; abundance: NA; CDR3nt: TGTGCCTGGAGTGTACAGGGTGTCAGTTGGGCCGGGGAGCTGTTTTTT; CDR3aa: CAWSVQGVSWAGELFF
v_gene: TRBV4-1; j_gene: TRBJ1-5; len: 15; d_gene: NA; abundance: NA; CDR3nt: TGCGCCAGCAGCCCGTCCGGGGGGCAGTATCAGCCCCAGCATTTT; CDR3aa: CASSPSGGQYQPQHF
v_gene: TRBV11-2; j_gene: TRBJ2-7; len: 14; d_gene: TRBD2; abundance: NA; CDR3nt: TGTGCCAGCAGCCTTGGGACTAGTTGGGACGAGCAGTACTTC; CDR3aa: CASSLGTSWDEQYF
v_gene: TRBV21-1; j_gene: TRBJ2-3; len: 18; d_gene: NA; abundance: NA; CDR3nt: TGTGCCAGCAGCAAAGTAGGACTAGCGGGGGGCCCAACAGATACGCAGTATTTT; CDR3aa: CASSKVGLAGGPTDTQYF